The 15 T cell receptor beta chains listed next were all sequenced from one sample in a study of blood T cell repertoires in COVID-19. Libraries were prepared by immunoSEQ multiplex PCR; TCRdb keeps only in-frame clonotypes and omits some of them. This table has about 39,000 clones, roughly 80% appearing once. Sequences were obtained from peripheral blood. The receptors come from a man in his fifties or sixties in a cohort sampled during active COVID-19.

The chain has TRBV18 and TRBJ2-7; 8 nucleotides match TRBD1. Germline V gives CDR1 KGHSH, CDR2 LQKENI. V lost 4 bases and J lost 4; bases outside the gene matches: 9. The CDR3 runs 15 residues. The CDR3 loop reads CASSQGQAYVYEQYF. The DNA for the CDR3 is TGTGCCAGCTCACAGGGACAGGCGTACGTTTACGAGCAGTACTTC. The complete variable domain, with remaining parts taken from reference TRBV18 and TRBJ2-7, reads NAGVMQNPRHLVRRRGQEARLRCSPMKGHSHVYWYRQLPEEGLKFMVYLQKENIIDESGMPKERFSAEFPKEGPSILRIQQVVRGDSAAYFCASSQGQAYVYEQYFGPGTRLTVT.

The chain carries TRBV28 and TRBJ2-7; no definite D call. Germline V gene sequence: CDR1 MDHEN, CDR2 SYDVKM. V was cut by 5 bases and J by 3 bases, with 14 bases left in between. This CDR3 has 14 residues. CDR3 coding DNA: TGTGCCAGCAGTCAACCCGAGGTGTACTACGAGCAGTACTTC. It codes for CASSQPEVYYEQYF.

The chain uses TRBV6-1 and TRBJ2-5, with D perhaps matching TRBD2 (6 bases). V lost 1 base, J lost 5 bases, and 17 bases lay in between. Germline assignment: CDR1 MNHNS and CDR2 SASEGT. This CDR3 has 16 amino acids. The CDR3 loop reads CASSEGVGGGRETQYF. CDR3 sequence (DNA): TGTGCCAGCAGTGAAGGAGTGGGAGGTGGACGGGAGACCCAGTACTTC.

This clone was seen only a few times. The rearrangement uses TRBV30 and TRBJ2-7; perhaps TRBD2 as D (5 bases). CDR1 and CDR2 from the germline V gene are GTSNPN and SVGIG (reference sequence). V lost 0 bases and J lost 3, with 6 bases in between. The CDR3 contains 12 residues. In nucleotides, the CDR3 is TGTGCCTGGAGTGTAGGAGGCTACGAGCAGTACTTC. It yields the protein CAWSVGGYEQYF.

This rearrangement joins TRBV14 to TRBJ2-7, with 8 bases fitting TRBD2. This CDR3 is built from 13 residues. Germline V CDR1 and CDR2: SGHDN, FVKESK. Trimming cost V 6 bases and J 6 bases; bases outside gene matches: 7. The CDR3 sequence: CASSLTSVSEQYF. CDR3 bases: TGTGCCAGCAGTTTGACTAGCGTCTCCGAGCAGTACTTC. Supplemented by reference TRBV14 and TRBJ2-7, the full variable domain reads EAGVTQFPSHSVIEKGQTVTLRCDPISGHDNLYWYRRVMGKEIKFLLHFVKESKQDESGMPNNRFLAERTGGTYSTLKVQPAELEDSGVYFCASSLTSVSEQYFGPGTRLTVT.

This clone was seen once. This chain joins TRBV24-1 and TRBJ2-3, with D tentatively TRBD2 (5 bases). Germline assignment: CDR1 KGHDR and CDR2 SFDVKD. The CDR3 has 14 residues. The germline V and J ends were trimmed by 1 base and 6 bases, with 10 bases remaining between them. The CDR3 is CATSDFATGDTQYF. CDR3 nucleotide sequence: TGTGCCACCAGTGATTTCGCAACGGGGGATACGCAGTATTTT.

This clone was observed a few times. The chain recombines TRBV4-3 with TRBJ1-3; no reliable D call. Trimming pared 4 bases from V and 2 bases from J, leaving 6 bases between. CDR3 length: 13 amino acids. Germline V lookup: CDR1 LGHNA, CDR2 YSLEER. CDR3 protein: CASSPTAGNTIYF. For the CDR3, the DNA is TGCGCCAGCAGCCCTACGGCTGGAAACACCATATATTTT.

The chain recombines TRBV2 with TRBJ1-2; TRBD1 agrees at 9 bases. With V trimmed by 5 bases and J by 4 bases, 5 bases remained unmatched. CDR1 and CDR2 from the germline V gene are SNHLY and FYNNEI. The CDR3 length is 14 residues. The CDR3 here is CASSSSGQGYGYTF. CDR3 DNA: TGTGCCAGCAGTTCATCGGGACAGGGCTATGGCTACACCTTC.

The CDR3 coding sequence is TGTGCCAGTAGTGTGACAGGGTCCACCGGGGAGCTGTTTTTT. Its translation: CASSVTGSTGELFF. The chain is built from TRBV19 and TRBJ2-2; 7 nucleotides line up with TRBD1. The germline V gene has CDR1 LNHDA and CDR2 SQIVND (reference sequence). This CDR3 comprises 14 residues. Losses at the gene ends were 5 bases for V and 4 bases for J; bases not matched to a gene: 4.

The chain joins TRBV3-1 (or the pseudogene TRBV3-2) to TRBJ2-4, with D hard to call. V shed 1 base and J shed 1 base, with 8 bases lying between them. The CDR3 spans 15 residues. Germline V gene lookup returns CDR1 LGHDT and CDR2 YNNKEL (reference sequence). In DNA form, the CDR3 reads TGTGCCAGCAGCCAAGGATTCGGGGCCAAAAACATTCAGTACTTC. Protein product: CASSQGFGAKNIQYF.

The chain couples TRBV27 to TRBJ2-1; the match to TRBD2 covers 13 bases. From germline, CDR1 is MNHEY and CDR2 SMNVEV (reference sequence). V lost 5 bases, J lost 9 bases, and 7 bases stayed unmatched. The CDR3 spans 15 residues. CDR3 sequence: CASSPGTSGIFEQFF. DNA for the CDR3: TGTGCCAGCAGTCCCGGGACTAGCGGGATCTTTGAGCAGTTCTTC.

The chain links TRBV6-2 or TRBV6-3 to TRBJ1-1; TRBD1 matches at 10 bases. CDR1 MNHEY and CDR2 SVGEGT come from the germline V gene. The CDR3 contains 16 residues. Losses at the gene ends were 2 bases for V and 5 bases for J; bases not matched to a gene: 8. CDR3 coding DNA: TGTGCCAGCAGTTACATGACAGGGGGCGCGGGAACTGAAGCTTTCTTT. It codes for CASSYMTGGAGTEAFF.

In this sample, this clone turned up a few times. This chain connects TRBV6-5 to TRBJ2-3, with D tentatively TRBD2 (7 bases). The V gene lost 5 bases and the J gene lost 6 bases, with 18 bases spanning the gap. This CDR3 comprises 15 residues. Germline V lookup: CDR1 MNHEY, CDR2 SVGAGI. The CDR3 region is CASSTLGGGSDTQYF. Here the CDR3 DNA reads TGTGCCAGCAGTACCTTAGGGGGGGGTAGCGATACGCAGTATTTT.

The rearrangement joins TRBV29-1 to TRBJ2-2, with 12 positions matching TRBD2. The ends lost 7 bases at V and 5 bases at J; junction bases unmatched: 11. The CDR3 loop spans 16 amino acids. Germline lookup yields CDR1 SQVTM and CDR2 ANQGSEA. Written as DNA, the CDR3 is TGCAGCGGCCTCCTAGCGGGAGGGCCGGGGACCGGGGAGCTGTTTTTT. It translates to CSGLLAGGPGTGELFF.

The chain carries TRBV4-1 and TRBJ2-2, with TRBD1 as a possible D gene (6 bases). The germline V gene encodes CDR1 MGHRA and CDR2 YSYEKL. The V end lost 2 bases, the J end lost 6 bases, and 16 bases lay between the germline ends. The CDR3 sequence is 16 residues long. The CDR3 is CASSQQQGRGPGELFF. The CDR3 DNA reads TGCGCCAGCAGCCAACAACAGGGCAGGGGTCCCGGGGAGCTGTTTTTT.